The T cell receptor beta chain under discussion was sequenced for a study of human thymus T cells. Broader study findings: Among thymic and blood repertoires, usage of V and J genes appeared biased.

Comment on this clone: Its specificity is not known.

The length of the CDR3 is 13 residues. Looked up from germline, CDR1 is LGHNA and CDR2 is YSLEER. V lost 2 bases, J lost 1 base, and 5 bases lay in between. The table came from immunoSEQ multiplex PCR; TCRdb's copy has only in-frame clones and leaves some out. Of under 150,000 clones listed, about 95% are singletons. Resections obtained during corrective heart surgery supplied the thymus tissue. V usage is TRBV4-3 and J usage is TRBJ1-1; no reliable D call. Source material: thymus tissue. The clonotype was recovered from a boy in the first two years of life with a congenital heart defect but otherwise immunologically healthy. The CDR3 DNA reads as TGCGCCAGCAGCCAATGGCAGAACACTGAAGCTTTCTTT. Amino acid sequence: CASSQWQNTEAFF.